This T cell receptor beta chain came from a study of T cell repertoires in aging, cancer and after chemotherapy. Study details: About 8.8 million TCR reads were in the whole dataset.

V was clipped by 5 bases and J by 3 bases; unmatched bases: 6. Germline CDR1 SGHAT, CDR2 FQNNGV. CDR3 length: 14 amino acids. The template was genomic DNA from peripheral blood, not RNA. About this clonotype: Its specificity is unknown.

The study's findings and limits: Compared with age-matched healthy donors, untreated hematological or solid cancer patients showed higher blood TCR clonality. Across the chemotherapy interval, each cancer cohort showed higher median generation probability, suggesting thymic rebound. Loss of evenness, beyond lost richness, contributed to age-related TCR diversity decline in cancer patients.

TRB rearrangements spanning V, D and J were amplified using mixed TRB-A/B primers. TCRdb processed the multiplex PCR reads anew with MiXCR; each CDR3 protein has one entry. The table has approximately 7,600 distinct CDR3 sequences, 35% to 45% seen once; the top ten hold about 15%. Input material: blood. This receptor was identified in a human donor in good health. The chain couples TRBV11-2 to TRBJ2-7; the match to TRBD1 covers 8 bases. In nucleotides, the CDR3 is TGTGCCAGCAGCCGCCAGGGGGCCGGCTACGAGCAGTACTTC. It encodes CASSRQGAGYEQYF. Filled out from reference TRBV11-2 and TRBJ2-7, the complete variable domain reads EAGVAQSPRYKIIEKRQSVAFWCNPISGHATLYWYQQILGQGPKLLIQFQNNGVVDDSQLPKDRFSAERLKGVDSTLKIQPAKLEDSAVYLCASSRQGAGYEQYFGPGTRLTVT.